This TCR beta chain was documented in a study of tumor and adjacent non-tumor tissue in lung cancer. The template was RNA from unsorted bulk tissue. The normal lung tissue was taken more than 3 cm from the tumor edge. With regard to this clonotype: Compared with germline, one end of the junction differs, possibly owing to a read error.

The library came from three nested PCR rounds adapted from ARM-PCR protocols. Each CDR3 protein gets one entry after TCRdb re-called the multiplex PCR reads with MiXCR. Of approximately 110,000 distinct CDR3 sequences in the sample, under 65% are singletons; the top ten hold around a fifth. The sequence was obtained from a man between 60 and 75 years old with non-small cell lung cancer. The specimen was distant non-tumor lung tissue.

The DNA for the CDR3 is TGTGCCAGCAGTCGCATTAGCGGGGGGACCGTGACCCTGTACTTC. Translating gives CASSRISGGTVTLYF. The rearrangement links TRBV6-5 to TRBJ2-5, with 10 positions matching TRBD2. This CDR3 comprises 15 residues. Germline loops: CDR1 MNHEY, CDR2 SVGAGI.